These T cell receptor beta chains were read from a single sample in a study of blood T cell repertoires in COVID-19. Libraries were prepared by immunoSEQ multiplex PCR; TCRdb keeps only in-frame clonotypes and omits some of them. The sample consists of fewer than 250,000 clones, approximately 81% of them appearing once. Sequencing was carried out using peripheral blood. The receptors were gathered from a man aged 35 to 55 with acute or convalescent COVID-19. The CDR3 runs from the conserved cysteine through the conserved F or W. D genes are given only for firm matches. Clone size is not always given. Where it is, it says once, few, many or a class for expanded clones.

abundance | j_gene | v_gene | d_gene | CDR3aa | CDR3nt
- | TRBJ2-7 | TRBV7-7 | TRBD2 | CASSRGVGSYEQYF | TGTGCTAGCAGCCGGGGGGTGGGATCCTACGAGCAGTACTTC
- | TRBJ1-2 | TRBV28 | - | CASSSVRLFYGYTF | TGTGCCAGCAGTTCAGTCCGACTGTTCTATGGCTACACCTTC
- | TRBJ2-3 | TRBV5-1 | TRBD1 | CASRGGQGTDTQYF | TGCGCCAGCAGGGGGGGACAGGGGACAGATACGCAGTATTTT
- | TRBJ2-5 | TRBV7-6 | TRBD2 | CASSWSTSGGGETQYF | TGTGCCAGCAGCTGGTCGACTAGCGGGGGAGGGGAGACCCAGTACTTC
- | TRBJ2-3 | TRBV5-4 | - | CASSLGLESDTQYF | TGTGCCAGCAGCTTGGGACTCGAGTCAGATACGCAGTATTTT
- | TRBJ1-3 | TRBV2 | TRBD1 | CASSPDRGFGNTIYF | TGTGCCAGCAGTCCGGACAGGGGCTTTGGAAACACCATATATTTT
- | TRBJ1-1 | TRBV30 | - | CAWSGSTGKTEAFF | TGTGCCTGGAGTGGATCTACAGGGAAAACTGAAGCTTTCTTT
- | TRBJ1-4 | TRBV5-1 | - | CARRGAGRGANEKLFF | TGCGCCCGCCGCGGGGCCGGGCGGGGGGCCAATGAAAAACTGTTTTTT
- | TRBJ1-4 | TRBV6-1 | - | CASSAMGVPPSEKLFF | TGTGCCAGCAGTGCAATGGGAGTGCCCCCGAGTGAAAAACTGTTTTTT
once | TRBJ1-6 | TRBV28 | - | CASRKEGYYNSPLHF | TGTGCCAGCAGAAAAGAGGGATATTATAATTCACCCCTCCACTTT
- | TRBJ2-4 | TRBV5-4 | TRBD1 | CASSLAGGKNIQYF | TGTGCCAGCAGCTTGGCAGGGGGCAAAAACATTCAGTACTTC
- | TRBJ2-3 | TRBV9 | TRBD2 | CASSLAAAGNREGQYF | TGTGCCAGCAGCCTAGCCGCAGCGGGGAACCGTGAGGGGCAGTATTTT
- | TRBJ1-2 | TRBV19 | - | CASSIDSRGPGYTF | TGTGCCAGTAGTATAGATAGCAGGGGTCCGGGCTACACCTTC
few | TRBJ1-1 | TRBV5-6 | - | CASSLAPGTEAFF | TGTGCCAGCAGCTTGGCACCGGGCACTGAAGCTTTCTTT
- | TRBJ2-1 | TRBV2 | - | CASMIRQVNNEQFF | TGTGCCAGCATGATTCGGCAGGTGAATAATGAGCAGTTCTTC
few | TRBJ1-5 | TRBV6-6 | TRBD1 | CASLRQGGLPQHF | TGTGCCAGCCTACGACAGGGTGGTTTGCCCCAGCATTTT
- | TRBJ1-1 | TRBV6-5 | TRBD1 | CASRTDRGFAEAFF | TGTGCCAGCAGGACGGACAGGGGGTTCGCTGAAGCTTTCTTT
- | TRBJ1-1 | TRBV18 | - | CASSPTDSSGTEAFF | TGTGCCAGCTCACCCACGGACAGTTCAGGCACTGAAGCTTTCTTT
- | TRBJ2-7 | TRBV6-1 | - | CASSESSYEQYF | TGTGCCAGCAGTGAATCGTCGTACGAGCAGTACTTC
- | TRBJ2-7 | TRBV5-6 | - | CASSPATSAEQYF | TGTGCCAGCAGCCCGGCCACTAGTGCCGAGCAGTACTTC
- | TRBJ2-1 | TRBV7-9 | TRBD1 | CASSQQGAKVNEQFF | TGTGCCAGCAGCCAACAGGGGGCGAAGGTCAATGAGCAGTTCTTC
- | TRBJ1-5 | TRBV13 | TRBD1 | CASSSGQGKGQPQHF | TGTGCCAGCAGCTCGGGACAGGGTAAAGGACAGCCCCAGCATTTT
- | TRBJ1-2 | TRBV7-2 | TRBD1 | CASSLGTGPGYTF | TGTGCCAGCAGCTTAGGGACAGGGCCCGGCTACACCTTC
- | TRBJ2-1 | TRBV6-5 | TRBD2 | CASRSTSGGVNEQFF | TGTGCCAGCAGATCTACTAGCGGGGGAGTCAATGAGCAGTTCTTC
once | TRBJ2-5 | TRBV2 | TRBD2 | CASSSGLAGGSYQETQYF | TGTGCCAGCAGCTCGGGACTAGCGGGGGGATCGTACCAAGAGACCCAGTACTTC
- | TRBJ1-4 | TRBV2 | TRBD1 | CASASPGQGAEKLFF | TGTGCCAGCGCATCACCGGGACAGGGCGCTGAAAAACTGTTTTTT
- | TRBJ1-4 | TRBV5-4 | - | CASSLDGATNEKLFF | TGTGCCAGCAGCTTGGACGGTGCAACTAATGAAAAACTGTTTTTT
- | TRBJ2-7 | TRBV18 | - | CASSPDSYEQYF | TGTGCCAGCTCACCAGACAGCTACGAGCAGTACTTC
- | TRBJ1-2 | TRBV2 | - | CASTGRVYDHGYTF | TGTGCCAGCACCGGGAGGGTGTACGATCATGGCTACACCTTC
- | TRBJ1-1 | TRBV6-5 | - | CASSYFPQENTEAFF | TGTGCCAGCAGTTACTTCCCGCAGGAGAACACTGAAGCTTTCTTT
- | TRBJ1-1 | TRBV5-1 | TRBD1 | CASSPRGGRKNTEAFF | TGCGCCAGCAGCCCCCGAGGGGGCCGAAAGAACACTGAAGCTTTCTTT
- | TRBJ1-1 | TRBV18 | - | CASSPGPTEAFF | TGTGCCAGCTCACCAGGGCCCACTGAAGCTTTCTTT
- | TRBJ2-5 | TRBV28 | TRBD2 | CASTQEAGGSETQYF | TGTGCCAGCACTCAGGAGGCGGGGGGGTCGGAGACCCAGTACTTC
once | TRBJ2-5 | TRBV6-2/TRBV6-3 | TRBD2 | CASSLGGTKETQYF | TGTGCCAGCAGTTTGGGAGGGACGAAAGAGACCCAGTACTTC
- | TRBJ1-6 | TRBV4-2 | TRBD1 | CASSQDSGGDSPLHF | TGTGCCAGCAGCCAAGATTCAGGGGGCGATTCACCCCTCCACTTT
- | TRBJ1-4 | TRBV28 | TRBD1 | CASSQQGQSNEKLFF | TGTGCCAGCAGTCAACAGGGACAGTCTAATGAAAAACTGTTTTTT